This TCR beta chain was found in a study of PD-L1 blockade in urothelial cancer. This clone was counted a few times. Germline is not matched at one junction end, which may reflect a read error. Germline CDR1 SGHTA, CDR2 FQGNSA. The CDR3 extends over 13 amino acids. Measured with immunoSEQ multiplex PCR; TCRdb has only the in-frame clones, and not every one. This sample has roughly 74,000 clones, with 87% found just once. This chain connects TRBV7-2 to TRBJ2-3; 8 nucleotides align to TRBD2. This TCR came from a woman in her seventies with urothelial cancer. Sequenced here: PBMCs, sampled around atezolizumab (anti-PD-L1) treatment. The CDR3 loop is CASCAGGTDTQYF. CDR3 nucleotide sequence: TGTGCCTCTTGCGCGGGGGGCACGGATACGCAGTATTTT.